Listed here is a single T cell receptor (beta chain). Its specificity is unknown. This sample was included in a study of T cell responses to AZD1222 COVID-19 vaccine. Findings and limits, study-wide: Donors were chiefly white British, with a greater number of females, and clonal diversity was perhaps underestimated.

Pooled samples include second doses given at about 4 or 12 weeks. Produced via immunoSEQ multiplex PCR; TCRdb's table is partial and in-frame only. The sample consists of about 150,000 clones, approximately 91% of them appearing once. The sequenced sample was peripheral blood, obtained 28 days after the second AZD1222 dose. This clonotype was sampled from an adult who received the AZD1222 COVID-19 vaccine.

CDR3 loop: CASSSGHLSNTGELFF. CDR3 nucleotides: TGTGCCAGCAGCTCGGGACACTTGTCTAACACCGGGGAGCTGTTTTTT. The chain links TRBV11-3 to TRBJ2-2; a possible D gene is TRBD1 (6 bases). The CDR3 is 16 residues long. Per the germline V gene, CDR1 is SGHNT and CDR2 is YENEEA. V gave up 4 bases and J gave up 2 bases, with 14 bases separating them. The full variable domain, its missing parts supplied by reference TRBV11-3 and TRBJ2-2, is EAGVVQSPRYKIIEKKQPVAFWCNPISGHNTLYWYLQNLGQGPELLIRYENEEAVDDSQLPKDRFSAERLKGVDSTLKIQPAELGDSAVYLCASSSGHLSNTGELFFGEGSRLTVL.